This TCR beta chain was obtained from a study of blood T cell repertoires in COVID-19. The CDR3 runs 15 residues. V lost 9 bases, J lost 5 bases, and 10 bases stayed unmatched. Germline CDR1 and CDR2: MNHEY and SVGAGI. The protocol was immunoSEQ multiplex PCR, while the TCRdb copy is restricted to in-frame clones and leaves out a portion. This sample yields roughly 150,000 clones, of which about 84% are seen a single time; less than 6% belongs to the top ten. This clonotype was sampled from a man in his forties who had recovered from COVID-19. The chain couples TRBV6-5 to TRBJ2-2; TRBD1 aligns across 9 bases. The specimen sequenced was PBMCs or T cells enriched from blood (not recorded which). In DNA form, the CDR3 reads TGTGCCAGTCCGGGACAGGGACTGCTAACCGGGGAGCTGTTTTTT. Its protein is CASPGQGLLTGELFF.